A selection of T cell receptor beta chains follows, all from one sample in a study of beta chain features in type 1 diabetes. Some clones are missing from TCRdb's copy, which holds only in-frame ones; the method was immunoSEQ multiplex PCR. The sample has approximately 380,000 clones, over 13% seen once; the top ten hold about 0.02%. The sample taken for sequencing was naive CD4+ T cells from blood. These receptors came from a woman aged 18-30 years in good health. The CDR3 runs from the conserved cysteine through the conserved F or W. The D gene is left open where the match is weak. The size entry is marked missing in some rows and otherwise reads once, few, many or a size class.

abundance	v_gene	j_gene	d_gene	CDR3nt	CDR3aa
NA	TRBV4-3	TRBJ1-1	TRBD1	TGCGCCAGCAGCGGCCCCCCCGGACAGGCGGGTCCTGAAGCTTTCTTT	CASSGPPGQAGPEAFF
NA	TRBV9	TRBJ2-1	NA	TGTGCCAGCAGCGTAGCACTAGCAGAACACAATGAGCAGTTCTTC	CASSVALAEHNEQFF
NA	TRBV5-1	TRBJ2-1	TRBD2	TGCGCCAGCAGCGCAAGCGGGAGGGTAGGGAATGAGCAGTTCTTC	CASSASGRVGNEQFF
NA	TRBV30	TRBJ1-4	NA	TGTGCCGGGGCCGGGACATCTAATGAAAAACTGTTTTTT	CAGAGTSNEKLFF
few	TRBV15	TRBJ1-1	NA	TGTGCCACCAGCAGAGATCACAGTAACACTGAAGCTTTCTTT	CATSRDHSNTEAFF
NA	TRBV18	TRBJ2-5	TRBD2	TGTGCCAGCTCACCCCAAGGACTAGCGGGAGGACGGGAAGAGACCCAGTACTTC	CASSPQGLAGGREETQYF
NA	TRBV10-3	TRBJ2-2	NA	TGTGCCATGACGAGACAGGGAGGAGGGGAGCTGTTTTTT	CAMTRQGGGELFF
few	TRBV4-3	TRBJ2-7	TRBD2	TGCGCCAGCAGCCAGGGGCCTGGGACTAGCGGGAGCTCCTACGAGCAGTACTTC	CASSQGPGTSGSSYEQYF
NA	TRBV4-2	TRBJ1-2	TRBD1	TGTGCCAGCAGCCCCCGACAGGGGGGCTACACCTTC	CASSPRQGGYTF
NA	TRBV6-5	TRBJ2-5	NA	TGTGCCAGCAGCTCGTACCAAGAGACCCAGTACTTC	CASSSYQETQYF
few	TRBV28	TRBJ2-1	NA	TGTGCCAGCCGGGGGTTATACAATGAGCAGTTCTTC	CASRGLYNEQFF
NA	TRBV7-2	TRBJ2-5	NA	TGTGCCAGCAGCCTCGGACTATTACAAGAGACCCAGTACTTC	CASSLGLLQETQYF
few	TRBV6-6	TRBJ1-5	TRBD1	TGTGCCAGCAGTTCGCAGGGGGTCAATCAGCCCCAGCATTTT	CASSSQGVNQPQHF
few	TRBV30	TRBJ2-7	NA	TGTGCCTGGAGTCAAGTGCCTACCTACGAGCAGTACTTC	CAWSQVPTYEQYF
few	TRBV7-9	TRBJ2-1	NA	TGTGCCAGCAGCTTAGGTTTTGACTCCCCCACAAAGTTCTTC	CASSLGFDSPTKFF
NA	TRBV7-9	TRBJ2-4	TRBD1	TGTGCCAGCAGGGGACAGGGTTTTCACATTCAGTACTTC	CASRGQGFHIQYF
NA	TRBV18	TRBJ1-5	NA	TGTGCCAGCTCACCCCTAGGGGACTCGCCCCAGCATTTT	CASSPLGDSPQHF